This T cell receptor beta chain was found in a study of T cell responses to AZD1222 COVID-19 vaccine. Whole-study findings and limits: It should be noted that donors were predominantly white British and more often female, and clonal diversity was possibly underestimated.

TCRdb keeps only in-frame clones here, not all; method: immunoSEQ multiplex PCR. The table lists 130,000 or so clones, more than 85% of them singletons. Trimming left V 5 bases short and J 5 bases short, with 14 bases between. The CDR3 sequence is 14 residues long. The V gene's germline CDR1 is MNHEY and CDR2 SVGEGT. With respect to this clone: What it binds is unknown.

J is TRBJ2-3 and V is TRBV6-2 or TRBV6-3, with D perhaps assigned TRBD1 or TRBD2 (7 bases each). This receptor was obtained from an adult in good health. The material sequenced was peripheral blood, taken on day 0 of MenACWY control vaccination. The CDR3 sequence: CASSRQGGVDTQYF. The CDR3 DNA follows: TGTGCCAGCAGTCGACAGGGAGGGGTAGATACGCAGTATTTT.